This TCR beta chain derives from a study of blood T cell repertoires in COVID-19. Libraries were prepared by immunoSEQ multiplex PCR; TCRdb keeps only in-frame clonotypes and omits some of them. This sample has roughly 220,000 clones, with 70% to 90% found just once. Which cohort a participant joined came from the clinical history participants gave. This CDR3 contains 20 residues. Sequenced: PBMCs or T cells enriched from blood (not recorded which). The chain employs TRBV21-1 and TRBJ1-6; the D call in the table, TRBD1, was not verified against the DNA. TRBV21-1 has pseudogene status. This receptor was taken from a woman in her forties with acute COVID-19. The CDR3 loop reads CASSAQGQGKAGPHNSPLHF. CDR3 DNA sequence: TGTGCCAGCAGCGCCCAGGGACAGGGTAAGGCGGGTCCCCATAATTCACCCCTCCACTTT.